A single T cell receptor (beta chain) is shown here with its context. The data are from a study of technical replicates of blood from a few donors. This table comes from immunoSEQ multiplex PCR, and its TCRdb copy is limited to in-frame clones, with some not included. The profile shows over 15,000 clones, about 86% of them singletons. This sequence originates from a human donor in good health. The sample was PBMCs.

CDR3 bases: TGTGCCAGCAGCCTACTCGGGGGTTTGGGAAACACCATATATTTT. Its protein product is CASSLLGGLGNTIYF. The chain combines TRBV7-9 with TRBJ1-3, with D maybe TRBD1 (5 bases). Germline V gene sequence: CDR1 SEHNR, CDR2 FQNEAQ (reference sequence). The CDR3 loop spans 15 amino acids. Between the trimmed V and J ends, which lost 5 bases and 4 bases, there was a span of 15 bases.